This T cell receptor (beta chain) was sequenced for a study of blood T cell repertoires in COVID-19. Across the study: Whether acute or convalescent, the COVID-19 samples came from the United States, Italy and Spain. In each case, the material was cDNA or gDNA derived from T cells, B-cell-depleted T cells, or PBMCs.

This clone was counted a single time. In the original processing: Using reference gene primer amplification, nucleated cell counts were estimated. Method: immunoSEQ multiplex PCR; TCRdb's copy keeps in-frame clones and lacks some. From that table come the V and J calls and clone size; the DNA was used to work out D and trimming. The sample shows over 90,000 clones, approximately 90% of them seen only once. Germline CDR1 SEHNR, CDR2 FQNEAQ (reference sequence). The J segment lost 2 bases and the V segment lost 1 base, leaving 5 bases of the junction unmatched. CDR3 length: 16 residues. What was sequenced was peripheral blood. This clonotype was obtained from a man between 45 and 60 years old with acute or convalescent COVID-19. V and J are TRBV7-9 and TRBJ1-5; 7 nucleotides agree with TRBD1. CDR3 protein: CASSLEGARGNQPQHF. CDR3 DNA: TGTGCCAGCAGCTTAGAGGGGGCGCGGGGCAATCAGCCCCAGCATTTT.